A selection of T cell receptor beta chains follows, all from one sample in a study of cytomegalovirus exposure and HLA in healthy donors. Generated by immunoSEQ multiplex PCR, the TCRdb table keeps only in-frame clones and is missing some. The sample includes about 130,000 clones, approximately 74% of them seen just once. Sequenced sample: PBMCs. The source of these receptors is a man aged 18 to 30 in good health and CMV-seropositive. The CDR3 runs from the conserved cysteine through the conserved F or W.

v_call,j_call,cdr3_length,cdr3_aa
TRBV27,TRBJ2-7,16,CASRGQDRGRRDEQYF
TRBV29-1,TRBJ2-7,14,CSVVSGQGSYEQYF
TRBV28,TRBJ2-1,14,CASSLWGTSNEQFF
TRBV19,TRBJ1-2,14,CASSSPAGAIGYTF
TRBV10-2,TRBJ1-2,15,CASSEGIKGAHGYTF
TRBV28,TRBJ1-2,15,CASSLWGDRVYGYTF
TRBV10-3,TRBJ2-3,14,CAISGGGEGGTQYF
TRBV11-2,TRBJ2-7,14,CASSLVQGASEQYF
TRBV7-6,TRBJ2-5,15,CASSPQGVRLETQYF
TRBV4-1,TRBJ2-7,15,CASSLRTGGMYEQYF
TRBV9,TRBJ2-3,15,CASSVAGGSTDTQYF
TRBV13,TRBJ2-1,12,CASSNTGGEQFF
TRBV5-1,TRBJ2-1,14,CASSLWGDKNEQFF
TRBV5-1,TRBJ2-7,16,CASSPQPGLSSYEQYF
TRBV7-9,TRBJ2-3,15,CASSWAGGITDTQYF